The rows below give T cell receptor beta chains drawn from one sample of a study of OX40 agonist ivuxolimab in advanced cancers. TCRdb keeps only in-frame clones here, not all; method: immunoSEQ multiplex PCR. In the table there are about 84,000 clones, around 85% of which are singletons. Material: CD4+ or CD8+ T cells sorted from blood, obtained in a trial of the OX40 agonist ivuxolimab. These receptors were obtained from an adult with an advanced solid tumor such as melanoma, head and neck, liver or kidney cancer. Both conserved end residues are part of each CDR3. Each record gives: clone size, V gene, D gene, J gene, CDR3 DNA, CDR3 protein. The D gene is left open where the match is weak. The size entry is marked missing in some rows and otherwise reads once, few, many or a size class.

.	TRBV7-3	.	TRBJ1-1	TGTGCCAGCAGCTTAGACTCGGACGGTAGCATGAACACTGAAGCTTTCTTT	CASSLDSDGSMNTEAFF
.	TRBV2	TRBD2	TRBJ2-5	TGTGCCAGCAGCCTGCAACCCTCAGCGGGGGGATTCCAAGAGACCCAGTACTTC	CASSLQPSAGGFQETQYF
.	TRBV7-2	.	TRBJ2-7	TGTGCCAGCAGCCCGACCCTTGGCAGGGTGGAGTACGAGCAGTACTTC	CASSPTLGRVEYEQYF
few	TRBV5-1	.	TRBJ1-1	TGTGCCAGCAGCTTGCTACAAAGGAACACTGAAGCTTTCTTT	CASSLLQRNTEAFF
.	TRBV29-1	.	TRBJ2-6	TGCAGCGTTGGAATGCACCGAGTCTCTGGGGCCAACGTCCTGACTTTC	CSVGMHRVSGANVLTF
.	TRBV30	.	TRBJ2-7	TGTGCCTGGAGTGTGGCTAGGACGGGGGAGCAGTACTTC	CAWSVARTGEQYF
.	TRBV20-1	.	TRBJ2-7	TGCAGTGCCAAGGCCTTGAACGAGCAGTACTTC	CSAKALNEQYF
.	TRBV11-2	.	TRBJ2-5	TGTGCCAGCAGCTTAGCCCGGATATCCAGCGGGTCCAAAGAGACCCAGTACTTC	CASSLARISSGSKETQYF
.	TRBV5-1	.	TRBJ2-5	TGCGCCAGCAGCGAAGGGACCCCGGGGGAGACCCAGTACTTC	CASSEGTPGETQYF
.	TRBV21-1	.	TRBJ1-4	TGTGCCAGCGCCCAAGGGCCCCCGGGACCGGGACAGGGGGATGAAAAACTGTTTTTT	CASAQGPPGPGQGDEKLFF
.	TRBV7-9	.	TRBJ2-5	TGTGCCAGCAGCTTGGCAGGGCAGACAGAGACCCAGTACTTC	CASSLAGQTETQYF
.	TRBV5-1	.	TRBJ2-1	TGCGCCAGCAGCTTGATCGGAGTCCCTGAGCAGTTCTTC	CASSLIGVPEQFF
.	TRBV11-1	TRBD2	TRBJ2-3	TGTGCCAGCAGCTTAATCGCAGCGGGAGGCGTAGATACGCAGTATTTT	CASSLIAAGGVDTQYF
.	TRBV2	TRBD2	TRBJ2-1	TGTGCCAGCAGTGAAGCGGGAGGGTACAATGAGCAGTTCTTC	CASSEAGGYNEQFF
.	TRBV19	TRBD1	TRBJ1-4	TGTGCCAGTAGTAAAACCCCGGGACAGGGAGCGAATGAAAAACTGTTTTTT	CASSKTPGQGANEKLFF
.	TRBV4-2	.	TRBJ2-1	TGTGCCAGCAGCCAAGCTGGTGGGAGTGGCCATGAGCAGTTCTTC	CASSQAGGSGHEQFF
.	TRBV5-1	.	TRBJ2-1	TGCGCCAGCAGAACGGGGCCAAGCTCCTACAATGAGCAGTTCTTC	CASRTGPSSYNEQFF